These T cell receptor beta chains were read from a single sample in a study of OX40 agonist ivuxolimab in advanced cancers. Clones were read by immunoSEQ multiplex PCR, and TCRdb kept only the in-frame ones, dropping some. Here the sample spans 60,000 to 80,000 clones, around four fifths being singletons. This sample comprised CD4+ or CD8+ T cells sorted from blood, obtained in a trial of the OX40 agonist ivuxolimab. These receptors originate from an adult with an advanced solid tumor such as melanoma, head and neck, liver or kidney cancer. Both conserved end residues are part of each CDR3. A D gene is named only where the DNA matches it firmly. Clone sizes are given selectively: once, few, many, or a class where the clone is expanded.

CDR3 length	V gene	D gene	clone size	J gene	CDR3 protein	CDR3 DNA
11	TRBV6-5	NA	NA	TRBJ1-1	CASSQGAEAFF	TGTGCCAGCAGTCAGGGAGCTGAAGCTTTCTTT
12	TRBV7-9	NA	few	TRBJ1-2	CASSHEVSGYTF	TGTGCCAGCAGCCATGAGGTGTCAGGCTACACCTTC
16	TRBV7-2	TRBD2	NA	TRBJ2-1	CASSPGPSGSRNEQFF	TGTGCCAGCAGCCCAGGCCCTAGCGGAAGTCGAAATGAGCAGTTCTTC
13	TRBV30	NA	NA	TRBJ1-2	CAWKQEGYYGYTF	TGTGCCTGGAAACAGGAGGGTTACTATGGCTACACCTTC
22	TRBV5-1	TRBD2	NA	TRBJ2-7	CASSTRGLGAGTSGTFSYEQYF	TGCGCCAGCAGCACCAGGGGGTTGGGAGCCGGGACTAGCGGGACCTTCTCCTACGAGCAGTACTTC
17	TRBV4-1	TRBD1	NA	TRBJ1-2	CASSRNRDRGQVDGYTF	TGCGCCAGCAGCCGTAACCGGGACAGGGGCCAAGTGGATGGCTACACCTTC
14	TRBV4-3	NA	NA	TRBJ2-7	CASSQDDFSYEQYF	TGCGCCAGCAGCCAGGACGACTTTTCCTACGAGCAGTACTTC
15	TRBV7-9	NA	NA	TRBJ2-2	CASSLVSGSTGELFF	TGTGCCAGCAGCTTAGTCTCAGGGAGCACCGGGGAGCTGTTTTTT
16	TRBV5-1	TRBD1	NA	TRBJ1-1	CASSLDWDRGRTEAFF	TGCGCCAGCAGCTTGGATTGGGACAGGGGGCGGACTGAAGCTTTCTTT
14	TRBV6-4	NA	few	TRBJ2-2	CASSDRGHTGELFF	TGTGCCAGCAGTGACCGAGGGCACACCGGGGAGCTGTTTTTT
15	TRBV7-2	TRBD1	few	TRBJ1-2	CASSATGTGQRGYTF	TGTGCCAGCAGCGCAACCGGGACAGGGCAAAGAGGCTACACCTTC
15	TRBV5-6	NA	NA	TRBJ1-1	CASSLAVRMNTEAFF	TGTGCCAGCAGCTTAGCGGTCCGCATGAACACTGAAGCTTTCTTT
16	TRBV7-9	NA	NA	TRBJ2-7	CASSLLGGGGSYEQYF	TGTGCCAGCAGCTTGCTGGGGGGCGGAGGCTCCTACGAGCAGTACTTC
14	TRBV5-1	NA	NA	TRBJ2-7	CASSLVREPYEQYF	TGCGCCAGCAGCTTGGTCCGGGAACCCTACGAGCAGTACTTC
14	TRBV5-1	TRBD1	NA	TRBJ2-5	CASSSTGDGETQYF	TGCGCCAGCAGCTCGACAGGGGATGGGGAGACCCAGTACTTC
12	TRBV23-1	TRBD1	NA	TRBJ1-2	CASGQGSYGYTF	TGCGCCAGTGGACAGGGGTCCTATGGCTACACCTTC
14	TRBV10-3	TRBD1	NA	TRBJ2-2	CAIRGQGNTGELFF	TGTGCCATCAGGGGACAGGGTAACACCGGGGAGCTGTTTTTT
18	TRBV28	TRBD2	NA	TRBJ2-1	CAIRASGGYQSSYNEQFF	TGTGCCATTCGGGCGAGCGGGGGTTACCAGAGCTCCTACAATGAGCAGTTCTTC
14	TRBV11-2	NA	NA	TRBJ2-1	CASSLDYVNDEQFF	TGTGCCAGCAGCTTAGATTATGTGAACGATGAGCAGTTCTTC
16	TRBV4-2	TRBD2	NA	TRBJ2-5	CASSQIAGGLQETQYF	TGTGCCAGCAGCCAAATAGCGGGGGGGCTTCAGGAGACCCAGTACTTC
15	TRBV5-4	NA	NA	TRBJ2-1	CASSRFGASENEQFF	TGTGCCAGCAGCCGGTTCGGGGCTAGCGAGAATGAGCAGTTCTTC
14	TRBV29-1	TRBD1	once	TRBJ1-1	CSVVRQGAGTEAFF	TGCAGCGTTGTTAGACAGGGCGCGGGAACTGAAGCTTTCTTT
11	TRBV20-1	NA	NA	TRBJ1-1	CSATGASEAFF	TGCAGTGCTACCGGGGCGTCTGAAGCTTTCTTT
16	TRBV15	TRBD1	few	TRBJ2-7	CATSRDRQGGGYEQYF	TGTGCCACCAGCAGAGATAGACAGGGGGGAGGCTACGAGCAGTACTTC
13	TRBV7-8	TRBD1	NA	TRBJ2-5	CASSSQGLETQYF	TGTGCCAGCAGCTCACAGGGGTTGGAGACCCAGTACTTC
16	TRBV9	TRBD1	NA	TRBJ1-6	CASSVQTGTGNSPLHF	TGTGCCAGCAGCGTGCAAACCGGGACAGGGAATTCACCCCTCCACTTT
14	TRBV2	NA	NA	TRBJ2-5	CASIERRSQETQYF	TGTGCCAGCATAGAGCGACGGTCACAAGAGACCCAGTACTTC
13	TRBV18	NA	once	TRBJ1-3	CASSPVPGNTIYF	TGTGCCAGCTCACCAGTCCCTGGAAACACCATATATTTT
15	TRBV18	NA	NA	TRBJ2-5	CASSAKRTVQETQYF	TGTGCCAGCTCAGCGAAAAGGACAGTTCAAGAGACCCAGTACTTC
14	TRBV6-5	TRBD1	once	TRBJ1-6	CASSWGQGNSPLHF	TGTGCCAGCAGTTGGGGACAGGGAAATTCACCCCTCCACTTT
16	TRBV5-4	NA	NA	TRBJ1-3	CASSLDLGARGNTIYF	TGTGCCAGCAGCTTGGATCTGGGGGCGCGCGGAAACACCATATATTTT
12	TRBV30	NA	NA	TRBJ2-1	CAWAHHFNEQFF	TGTGCCTGGGCACACCATTTCAATGAGCAGTTCTTC
15	TRBV5-1	TRBD1	NA	TRBJ2-3	CASSGGTGVTDTQYF	TGCGCCAGCAGCGGGGGGACAGGGGTCACAGATACGCAGTATTTT
14	TRBV19	NA	NA	TRBJ1-1	CASSIQYMNTEAFF	TGTGCCAGTAGTATACAATACATGAACACTGAAGCTTTCTTT
15	TRBV7-9	NA	NA	TRBJ2-3	CASSLDGGRTDTQYF	TGTGCCAGCAGCTTAGACGGGGGGCGCACAGATACGCAGTATTTT
13	TRBV7-9	TRBD1	few	TRBJ2-7	CASSPGQPYEQYF	TGTGCCAGCAGCCCGGGACAGCCCTACGAGCAGTACTTC
12	TRBV7-9	NA	NA	TRBJ2-2	CASSFSSGELFF	TGTGCCAGCAGCTTTAGTTCCGGGGAGCTGTTTTTT
14	TRBV30	NA	NA	TRBJ2-3	CAWSSSGRTDTQYF	TGTGCCTGGAGTTCGAGCGGACGCACAGATACGCAGTATTTT
14	TRBV27	NA	NA	TRBJ2-4	CASSLPGAKNIQYF	TGTGCCAGCAGTTTACCTGGGGCCAAAAACATTCAGTACTTC
14	TRBV4-2	TRBD1	NA	TRBJ1-2	CASSQQRTGLGYTF	TGTGCCAGCAGCCAACAAAGGACAGGGTTGGGCTACACCTTC
15	TRBV7-3	TRBD2	few	TRBJ2-2	CASSLNSGRTGELFF	TGTGCCAGCAGCCTTAATAGCGGGAGGACCGGGGAGCTGTTTTTT
11	TRBV20-1	NA	NA	TRBJ1-1	CSARQNTEAFF	TGCAGTGCTAGGCAGAACACTGAAGCTTTCTTT
12	TRBV28	NA	NA	TRBJ1-2	CASTLGGYGYTF	TGTGCCAGCACCCTCGGGGGGTATGGCTACACCTTC
14	TRBV7-2	NA	NA	TRBJ2-1	CASTFQKPYNEQFF	TGTGCCAGCACCTTTCAGAAGCCGTACAATGAGCAGTTCTTC
16	TRBV28	NA	NA	TRBJ1-4	CASSLHGRTTNEKLFF	TGTGCCAGCAGTTTACACGGACGGACAACTAATGAAAAACTGTTTTTT
13	TRBV7-2	NA	NA	TRBJ2-1	CASSLVRATEQFF	TGTGCCAGCAGCTTAGTTCGAGCCACTGAGCAGTTCTTC
17	TRBV5-5	NA	NA	TRBJ1-4	CASSPGYLGWTNEKLFF	TGTGCCAGCAGCCCCGGCTATTTGGGGTGGACTAATGAAAAACTGTTTTTT
14	TRBV18	NA	NA	TRBJ1-1	CASSSRGGNTEAFF	TGTGCCAGCTCATCAAGGGGGGGGAACACTGAAGCTTTCTTT
16	TRBV9	NA	NA	TRBJ1-2	CASSLNRDSKGPGYTF	TGTGCCAGCAGTCTAAACCGGGACTCAAAAGGTCCCGGCTACACCTTC
16	TRBV28	TRBD2	NA	TRBJ2-7	CASRPGGGNPSYEQYF	TGTGCCAGCAGGCCCGGGGGGGGGAATCCATCCTACGAGCAGTACTTC
13	TRBV7-2	NA	NA	TRBJ2-5	CASSLARWETQYF	TGTGCCAGCAGTTTAGCGCGGTGGGAGACCCAGTACTTC
18	TRBV10-1	TRBD1	NA	TRBJ1-6	CASRLGDRGQSYNSPLHF	TGCGCCAGCAGACTGGGGGACAGGGGTCAGTCCTATAATTCACCCCTCCACTTT
14	TRBV4-1	NA	NA	TRBJ1-1	CASSRPIDSAEAFF	TGCGCCAGCAGCCGCCCCATAGACAGCGCTGAAGCTTTCTTT
16	TRBV28	TRBD1	once	TRBJ2-1	CASSSPGTATYNEQFF	TGTGCCAGCAGCTCCCCCGGGACAGCCACCTACAATGAGCAGTTCTTC
15	TRBV6-5	NA	once	TRBJ2-2	CASRATRPNTGELFF	TGTGCCAGCAGGGCGACAAGACCTAACACCGGGGAGCTGTTTTTT